This T cell receptor beta chain is from a study of T cells in Graves' hyperthyroidism and ophthalmopathy. Trimming removed 3 bases from V and 5 bases from J, with 10 bases in between. CDR1 is SQVTM and CDR2 is ANQGSEA in the germline V gene. The length of the CDR3 is 12 residues. Diagnosis rested on symptoms, serum thyroxine and TRAb, thyroid ultrasound, and orbital computed tomography. Study observations and caveats: Ophthalmopathy was identified by the model a median around 6 months ahead of onset.

From RNA transcripts, TCR beta CDR3 regions were amplified. First-round RT-PCR with HTBI primers amplified the TCR CDR3 region. In TCRdb, the multiplex PCR reads were re-called with MiXCR into one record per CDR3 protein. The repertoire consists of a few hundred thousand distinct CDR3 sequences, with 22% occurring once and the leading ten covering around 64%. This clonotype has ten or more counts. Its antigen remains unknown. The source is a man aged 30 to 45 with Graves' ophthalmopathy. The chain employs TRBV29-1 and TRBJ1-1; D gene uncertain. Sequencing was done on a sample of blood. In nucleotides, the CDR3 is TGCAGCGTTGAGATGGGCGGAACTGAAGCTTTCTTT. This encodes CSVEMGGTEAFF.